This T cell receptor beta chain was identified during a study of radiation and T cells in renal cell carcinoma. General study results and limits: Without pretreatment biopsies, baseline tumor clonotype presence was undetermined. From baseline, blood top tumor clonotypes peaked at 2 weeks post-radiation.

As to this clone: Its antigen is not known.

Time point noted: blood 4 weeks post-SBRT, at nephrectomy. As to treatment: 15 Gy SBRT to primary tumor, nephrectomy 4 weeks later. Nephrectomy followed 15 Gy stereotactic body radiation by 4 weeks. Data came from immunoSEQ multiplex PCR; TCRdb stores just in-frame clones and leaves some out. The sample has around 170,000 clones, about 88% seen once. Germline CDR1 MNHEY, CDR2 SVGAGI. There are 15 residues in the CDR3. The V gene end was trimmed by 4 bases and the J gene end by 2 bases; junction bases not matched to a gene: 7. This chain connects TRBV6-5 to TRBJ2-7, with 8 bases that match TRBD1. The sample was blood, taken from a patient whose treatment included radiotherapy and nephrectomy. This receptor was identified in a woman aged 45-65 years with renal cell carcinoma. CDR3 protein: CASSSTGTGTYEQYF. CDR3 DNA sequence: TGTGCCAGCAGTTCGACCGGGACAGGAACCTACGAGCAGTACTTC.